Reported below is one T cell receptor (beta chain). Its antigen remains undetermined. Qualities for individual bases were not recorded, and no much larger clone is one base off. Libraries came from the immunoSEQ multiplex PCR assay. The multiplex PCR relied on a mix of 60 forward primers for TCR Vbeta segments and 13 reverse primers for TCR Jbeta segments. Amplification of the CDR3 region of rearranged TCR beta genes was performed with a multiplex PCR assay on genomic DNA. On the Illumina HiSeq System, the amplified TCR beta libraries were sequenced as 87-base-pair reads. The paper's data handling went like this. Across the roughly 670 repertoires, a later analysis counted some 80 million unique TCR beta chains, 9.5 million to 13 million of which were shared by at least two donors. Raw reads were error-corrected and collapsed into unique sequences by a nearest-neighbor algorithm in which closely related sequences were merged to remove PCR and sequencing errors. CDR3 sequences were aligned to IMGT reference sequences to assign V, D and J gene segments. Each retained sequence needed at least a six-nucleotide match to both a V gene segment and a J gene segment. Rearrangements were classified as productive when the CDR3 lacked stop codons and remained in frame with V and J, and all other rearrangements were classified as non-productive. CDR3 was defined by IMGT convention, running from the second conserved V-encoded cysteine to the conserved J-encoded phenylalanine. In an earlier analysis of around 640 of the donors, sequences lacking an unambiguous match to a single V gene segment were excluded. An earlier analysis of 500 to 700 of the donors classified V segments as functional when productive rearrangements were above 56.7% and as segregating when the standard deviation between donors was above 5%. A statistical classification framework was built for diagnosing cytomegalovirus status from the catalog of TCR beta chain sequences. In a later analysis, V and J genes were assigned by comparing TCR nucleotide sequences against IMGT/GENE-DB human TR gene sequences. Using the TCRdist pipeline, a later analysis assigned CDR3 sequences along with most-parsimonious VDJ recombination scenarios. A later analysis defined each TCR beta chain by its CDR3 amino acid sequence plus V-gene family, and excluded reads lacking a unique V-gene family. To address suspected cross-contamination and a sequencing artifact, a later analysis removed around 590 highly shared, low-generation-probability nucleotide sequences. In a later analysis, a clonal expansion index for each public chain was calculated from normalized within-repertoire ranks of inferred template counts. Generation probabilities in a later analysis came from a VDJ recombination model fitted to out-of-frame rearrangements, and those results were checked against IGoR. A later analysis scored TCR-TCR, TCR-HLA and TCR-CMV co-occurrence with hypergeometric tests, applying a repertoire-size bias correction to TCR pairs. To estimate false discovery rates, a later analysis permuted the HLA or CMV assignments 20 times. In a later analysis, co-occurring TCRs were grouped with DBSCAN, and TCRdist sequence similarity was added when clustering was performed within HLA-allele-positive subsets. Repertoires with fewer than 30,000 or more than 120,000 public chains were left out of co-occurrence clustering, as were a handful of repertoires with anomalous nucleotide sharing. In TCRdb, the immuneACCESS table is reduced to in-frame sequences with V and J assigned. These tables do not hold every clone; where another copy was compared, an unresolved V gene accounts for under half, and the others remain unexplained. D and trimming were read from the DNA, whereas the V and J calls and clone size are those reported in that table. The sample records 250,000 to 350,000 clones, roughly two thirds of which are singletons. In total, the top ten clones hold roughly 2.4% of the sample.

Taken from cysteine to phenylalanine, the CDR3 has 21 residues. Only the CDR3 DNA is retained, 63 bases long and in frame from the first base. According to the germline V gene (reference sequence), CDR1 reads GTSNPN and CDR2 reads SVGIG. The V end gives up 3 bases and the J end 1 base, leaving 21 bases in the junction not matched to a gene. This specimen comes from a study of cytomegalovirus exposure and HLA in healthy donors (dated by TCRdb to about 2017). For context, the study as a whole: In an earlier analysis of 587 of the donors, approximately 300 Gb of sequence data and just under 120 million unique TCR beta sequences from some 170 million T cells were reported. About 280 gigabases of sequencing data and around 88 million unique TCR sequences made up an early release that covered approximately 620 HLA-typed donors. Among the roughly 400 genotyped donors, around 81% belonged to the genetic ancestry cluster associated with self-reported Caucasian donors. The study aimed to test whether cataloging public T cell receptors could reveal signatures of past pathogen exposure. Using immunosequencing, the study profiled T cell repertoires from 550 to 750 subjects and related those repertoires to cytomegalovirus serostatus. In addition to the first cohort of roughly 700 subjects, a separate validation cohort of approximately 110 different subjects was used. To predict cytomegalovirus infection status, the study brought together high-throughput TCR immunosequencing, statistical association of individual TCRs with disease status, and machine learning. To study patterns of TCR occurrence, a later analysis re-analyzed previously published TCR beta repertoires from under 750 donors and added high-resolution HLA genotyping. The later analysis used no new phenotypic data to find candidate immune exposures, relying instead on TCR beta sequences and their occurrence across donors. An earlier analysis of approximately 640 of the donors applied high-throughput TCR beta sequencing to assess whether each TCR beta V gene segment acted as functional or pseudogenic. Alongside the repertoire data, information on donor age, sex, ethnicity and CMV serostatus was compiled. In a later genetic analysis, genome-wide SNP genotypes for about three fifths of the roughly 670 donors were used, and that subset was treated as a discovery cohort. Every discovery cohort repertoire had been produced on one sequencing platform. HLA typing covered class I and class II loci at four-digit resolution. Typing coverage differed by locus: A, B, C, DRB1 and DQB1 were typed in roughly 620-640 donors, DQA1 in about 500, DPA1 in 600 to 610, and DPB1 in 450 to 480. Four to six DR-DQ haplotypes were handled as single units for association and clustering, since linkage in the cohort was strong. Across 398 genotyped donors of the cohort, an average of approximately 220,000 unique TCR beta nucleotide sequences per donor were sequenced, and roughly 20% of those sequences were non-productive.

The paper's findings and limits, for the study overall: A later genetic analysis reported fewer N-insertions in productive TCRs among donors in an Asian-associated ancestry cluster than the roughly 620-donor mean. The sequencing pipeline was judged likely to have produced a cluster of highly shared sequence variants as a technical artifact. In an earlier analysis of roughly 500 of the donors, most TCR beta V segments appeared in productive rearrangements about 87% or about 30% of the time, broadly matching IMGT annotations. Across donors, most TCR sequences were observed very rarely, whereas some public TCRs were present in many individuals. Assigning TCR associations to individual alleles was difficult when HLA alleles, especially DR and DQ, strongly co-occurred. A later analysis reported that several top co-occurrence clusters appeared linked to parvovirus B19, influenza, CMV and Epstein-Barr virus. A later analysis associated 16,951 TCR beta sequences with specific HLA alleles at a false discovery rate of 0.05. Roughly uniform sequencing depth across donors was assumed in presence/absence analyses, although this assumption may not hold. Immune exposure information for the cohort was limited to CMV serostatus. A further reported finding was that TCR beta sequences accurately predicted the HLA-A and HLA-B alleles for most subjects in the first cohort. In vitro tests confirmed that three of the cytomegalovirus-associated TCR beta chains recognize cytomegalovirus antigens. In a later analysis, HLA-associated TCR beta chains were found to be more clonally expanded and to have lower generation probabilities than equally common non-associated chains. Some IMGT-functional V segments, including TRBV6-2 and TRBV6-3, could not be told apart with the 87-base-pair reads, so those segments were excluded. A later analysis found that most CMV-associated TCR beta chains appeared HLA-restricted, with HLA associations seemingly driven largely by CMV exposure. It was suggested by the authors that the approach could potentially be generalized to other disease states and immunological phenotypes. The study gave a list of more than 150 TCR beta chains associated with cytomegalovirus. Because counts were too low, about 18 rarely observed V segments, including chromosome 9 orphons, were excluded from the earlier analysis of several hundred of the donors. An association between a missense DCLRE1C variant and V-gene and J-gene trimming of TCR beta chains was found in a later genetic analysis and replicated in an independent cohort. Cytomegalovirus status was reported to be diagnosed by the classifier with high specificity and sensitivity in both the original and validation cohorts. Only TCR beta chains were sequenced in this cohort, and the absence of alpha or paired-chain data limited detectable features. HLA typing was unavailable for some donors at each locus, so association tests used only the typed subset. Linkage disequilibrium might explain the correlated functional status among segregating V segments, but an unknown experimental factor could not be excluded. In a later analysis, the rate of TCR association differed among HLA loci, with DRB1 alleles having the most associated TCRs and HLA-C alleles having the fewest.

The cohort comprised 670 or so healthy bone marrow donors. All cohort members were sampled while nominally healthy, although unrecorded immune exposures were likely present. The donor was CMV seronegative and belonged to the group of 350 to 400 seronegative cohort members. Every donor gave a peripheral blood sample, and the peripheral blood mononuclear cells from that sample were used for TCR beta sequencing. The Qiagen DNeasy Blood Extraction Kit was used to extract genomic DNA from the blood cell samples. The sequencing sample was made of PBMCs. The origin of this receptor is a female donor in good health and CMV-seronegative. The V gene is TRBV30 and the J gene is TRBJ2-2; 9 central bases correspond to TRBD2. The CDR3: CAWRQRRTVTRREGNTGELFF. The nucleotide sequence is given as TGTGCCTGGAGACAAAGAAGGACAGTTACAAGGCGGGAGGGGAACACCGGGGAGCTGTTTTTT.